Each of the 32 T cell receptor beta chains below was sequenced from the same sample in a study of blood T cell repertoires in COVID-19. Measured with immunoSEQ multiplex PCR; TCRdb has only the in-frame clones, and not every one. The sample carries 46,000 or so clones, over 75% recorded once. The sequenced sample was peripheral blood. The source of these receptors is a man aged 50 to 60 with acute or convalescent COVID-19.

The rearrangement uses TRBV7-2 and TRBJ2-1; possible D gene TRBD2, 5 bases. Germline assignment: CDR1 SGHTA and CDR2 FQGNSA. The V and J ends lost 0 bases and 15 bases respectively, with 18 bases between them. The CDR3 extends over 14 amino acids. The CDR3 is CASSLALASHGPFF. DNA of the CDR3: TGTGCCAGCAGCTTAGCCCTGGCTAGCCACGGTCCGTTCTTC.

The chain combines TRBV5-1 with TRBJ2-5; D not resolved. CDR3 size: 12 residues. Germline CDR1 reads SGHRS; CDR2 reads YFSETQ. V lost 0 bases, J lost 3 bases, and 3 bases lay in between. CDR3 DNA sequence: TGCGCCAGCAGCTTGGTCGAAGAGACCCAGTACTTC. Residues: CASSLVEETQYF.

The CDR3 coding sequence is TGTGCCACCAGTAGGGCGGGTGAAAAACTGTTTTTT. It encodes CATSRAGEKLFF. The rearrangement joins TRBV24-1 to TRBJ1-4; D ambiguous. Germline CDR1 and CDR2: KGHDR and SFDVKD. Trimming removed 6 bases at V and 7 bases at J, with 8 bases between. This CDR3 is 12 amino acids long.

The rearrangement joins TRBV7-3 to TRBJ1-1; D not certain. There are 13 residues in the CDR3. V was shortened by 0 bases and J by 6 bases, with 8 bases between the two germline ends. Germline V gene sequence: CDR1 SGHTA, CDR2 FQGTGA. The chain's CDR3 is CASSLTLASEAFF. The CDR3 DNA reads TGTGCCAGCAGCTTAACGCTCGCGTCTGAAGCTTTCTTT.

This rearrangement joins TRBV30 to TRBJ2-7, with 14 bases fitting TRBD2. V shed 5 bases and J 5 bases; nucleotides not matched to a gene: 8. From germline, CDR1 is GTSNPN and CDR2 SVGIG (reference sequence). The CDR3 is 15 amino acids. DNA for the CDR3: TGTGCCTGGGGTGGGGGACTAGCGGGAGTCCACGAGCAGTACTTC. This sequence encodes CAWGGGLAGVHEQYF.

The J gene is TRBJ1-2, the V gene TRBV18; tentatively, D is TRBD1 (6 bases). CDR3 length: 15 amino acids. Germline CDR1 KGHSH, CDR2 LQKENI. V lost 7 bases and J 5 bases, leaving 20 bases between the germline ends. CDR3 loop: CASFSITGNHYGYTF. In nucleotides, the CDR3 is TGTGCCAGCTTTTCTATTACAGGGAACCATTATGGCTACACCTTC.

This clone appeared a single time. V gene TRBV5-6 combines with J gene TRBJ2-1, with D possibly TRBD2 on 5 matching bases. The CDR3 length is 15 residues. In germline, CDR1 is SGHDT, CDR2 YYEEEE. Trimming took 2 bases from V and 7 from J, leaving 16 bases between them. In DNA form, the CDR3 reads TGTGCCAGCAGCTTCCGACTGGGCCCGGGGAATGAGCAGTTCTTC. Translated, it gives CASSFRLGPGNEQFF.

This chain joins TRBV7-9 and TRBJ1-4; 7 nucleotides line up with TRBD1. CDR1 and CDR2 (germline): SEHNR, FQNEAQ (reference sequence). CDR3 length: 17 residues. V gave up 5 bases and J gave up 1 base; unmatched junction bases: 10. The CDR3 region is CASSRITGDETNEKLFF. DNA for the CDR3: TGTGCCAGCAGCCGAATCACAGGGGATGAAACTAATGAAAAACTGTTTTTT.

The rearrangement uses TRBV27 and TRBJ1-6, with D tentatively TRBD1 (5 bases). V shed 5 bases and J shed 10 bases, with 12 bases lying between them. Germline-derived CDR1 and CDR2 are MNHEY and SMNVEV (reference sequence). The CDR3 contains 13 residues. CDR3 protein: CASSQGQSSPLHF. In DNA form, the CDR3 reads TGTGCCAGCAGTCAGGGTCAAAGCTCACCCCTCCACTTT.

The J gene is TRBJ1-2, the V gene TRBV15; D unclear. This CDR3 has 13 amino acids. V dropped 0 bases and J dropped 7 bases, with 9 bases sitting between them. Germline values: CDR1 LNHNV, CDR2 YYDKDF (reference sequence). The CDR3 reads CATSRERAGGYTF. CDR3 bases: TGTGCCACCAGCAGAGAGAGGGCTGGTGGCTACACCTTC.

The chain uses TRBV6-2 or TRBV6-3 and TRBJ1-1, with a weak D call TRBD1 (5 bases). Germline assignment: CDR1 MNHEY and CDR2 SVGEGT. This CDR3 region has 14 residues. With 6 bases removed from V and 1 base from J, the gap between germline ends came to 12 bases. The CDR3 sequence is CASSLGVANTEAFF. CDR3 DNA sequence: TGTGCCAGCAGCCTAGGGGTGGCGAACACTGAAGCTTTCTTT.

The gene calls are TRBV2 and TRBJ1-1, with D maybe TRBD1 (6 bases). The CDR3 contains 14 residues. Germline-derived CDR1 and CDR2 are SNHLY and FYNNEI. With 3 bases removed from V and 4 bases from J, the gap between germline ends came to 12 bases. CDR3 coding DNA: TGTGCCAGCAGTGAGCAGGGGAGGGGCACTGAAGCTTTCTTT. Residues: CASSEQGRGTEAFF.

This chain's CDR3 is CASSLNLGVRGETQYF. CDR3 sequence (DNA): TGTGCCAGCAGCTTAAATCTGGGAGTCCGAGGAGAGACCCAGTACTTC. V and J are TRBV13 and TRBJ2-5, with D possibly TRBD2 on 5 matching bases. The CDR3 is made up of 16 amino acids. CDR1 and CDR2 from the germline V gene are PRHDT and FYEKMQ (reference sequence). V was clipped by 2 bases and J by 4 bases, with 17 bases between them.

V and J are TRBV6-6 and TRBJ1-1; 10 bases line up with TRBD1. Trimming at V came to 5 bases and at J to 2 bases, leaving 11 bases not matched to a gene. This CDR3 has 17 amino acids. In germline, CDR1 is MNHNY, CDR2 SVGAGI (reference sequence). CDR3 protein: CASSPGQGTLRNTEAFF. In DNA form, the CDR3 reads TGTGCCAGCAGTCCGGGACAGGGGACGCTTCGAAACACTGAAGCTTTCTTT.

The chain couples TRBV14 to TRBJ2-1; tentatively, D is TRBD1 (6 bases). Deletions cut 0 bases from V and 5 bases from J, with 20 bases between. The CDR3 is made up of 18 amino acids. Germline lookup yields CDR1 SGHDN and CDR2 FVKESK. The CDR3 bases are TGTGCCAGCAGCCAAGATCGTTTCGGATCAGGGGCCGACAATGAGCAGTTCTTC. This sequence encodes CASSQDRFGSGADNEQFF.

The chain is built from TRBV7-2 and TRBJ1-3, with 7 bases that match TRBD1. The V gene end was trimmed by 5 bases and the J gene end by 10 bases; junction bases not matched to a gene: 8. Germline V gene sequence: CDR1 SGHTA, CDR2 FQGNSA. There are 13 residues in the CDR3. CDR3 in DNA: TGTGCCAGCAGCGTAGGACAGGACGAGACCATATATTTT. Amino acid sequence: CASSVGQDETIYF.

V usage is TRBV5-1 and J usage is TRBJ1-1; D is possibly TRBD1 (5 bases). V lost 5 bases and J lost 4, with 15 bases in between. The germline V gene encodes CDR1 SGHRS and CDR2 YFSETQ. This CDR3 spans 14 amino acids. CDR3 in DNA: TGCGCCAGCAGTTTAGGGGTTGATAGCACTGAAGCTTTCTTT. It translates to CASSLGVDSTEAFF.

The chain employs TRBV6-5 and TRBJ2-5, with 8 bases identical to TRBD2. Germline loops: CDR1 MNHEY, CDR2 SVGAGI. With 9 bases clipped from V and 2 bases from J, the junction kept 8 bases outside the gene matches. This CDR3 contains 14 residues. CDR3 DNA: TGTGCCAGTCAACGGGGGGGTAGGCAAGAGACCCAGTACTTC. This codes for CASQRGGRQETQYF.

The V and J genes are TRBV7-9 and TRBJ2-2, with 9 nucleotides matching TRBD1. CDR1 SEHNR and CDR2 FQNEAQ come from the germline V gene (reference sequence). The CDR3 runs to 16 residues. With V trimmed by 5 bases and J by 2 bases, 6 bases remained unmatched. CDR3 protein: CASSPWDRVNTGELFF. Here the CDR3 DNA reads TGTGCCAGCAGCCCTTGGGACAGGGTAAACACCGGGGAGCTGTTTTTT.

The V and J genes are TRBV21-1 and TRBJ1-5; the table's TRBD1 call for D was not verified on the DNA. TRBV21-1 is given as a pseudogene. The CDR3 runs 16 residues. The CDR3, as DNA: TGTGCCAGCAGCGACTACAGGGGGCTAAGCAATCAGCCCCAGCATTTT. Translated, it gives CASSDYRGLSNQPQHF.

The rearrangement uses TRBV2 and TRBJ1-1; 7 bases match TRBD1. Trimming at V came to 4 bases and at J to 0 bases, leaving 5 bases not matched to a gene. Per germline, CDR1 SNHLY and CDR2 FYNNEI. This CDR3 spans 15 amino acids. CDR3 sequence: CASSGTGTVNTEAFF. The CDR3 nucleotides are TGTGCCAGCAGTGGAACCGGGACAGTGAACACTGAAGCTTTCTTT.

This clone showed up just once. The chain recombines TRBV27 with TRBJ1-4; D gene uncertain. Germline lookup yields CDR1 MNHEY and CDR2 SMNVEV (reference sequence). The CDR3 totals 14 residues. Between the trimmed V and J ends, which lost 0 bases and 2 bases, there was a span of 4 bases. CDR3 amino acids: CASSLSRTNEKLFF. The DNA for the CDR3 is TGTGCCAGCAGTTTATCGCGCACTAATGAAAAACTGTTTTTT.

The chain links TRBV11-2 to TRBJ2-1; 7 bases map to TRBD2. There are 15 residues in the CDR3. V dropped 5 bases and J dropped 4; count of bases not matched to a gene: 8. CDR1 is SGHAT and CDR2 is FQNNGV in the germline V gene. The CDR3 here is CASSLSGTKYNEQFF. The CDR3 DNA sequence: TGTGCCAGCAGCCTCTCCGGGACTAAATACAATGAGCAGTTCTTC.

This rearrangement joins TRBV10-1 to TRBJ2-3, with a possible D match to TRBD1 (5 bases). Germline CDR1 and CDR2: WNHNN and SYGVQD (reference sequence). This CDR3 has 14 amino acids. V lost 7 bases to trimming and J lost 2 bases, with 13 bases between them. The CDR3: CASTLQAPTDTQYF. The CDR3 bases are TGCGCCAGCACCCTACAGGCCCCCACAGATACGCAGTATTTT.

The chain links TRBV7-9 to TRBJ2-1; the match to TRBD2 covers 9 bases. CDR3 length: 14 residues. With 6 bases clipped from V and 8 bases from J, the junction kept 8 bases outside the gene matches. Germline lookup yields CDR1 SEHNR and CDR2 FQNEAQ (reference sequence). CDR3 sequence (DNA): TGTGCCAGCAGGGCTGCGGGAGGGCCATATGAGCAGTTCTTC. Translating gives CASRAAGGPYEQFF.

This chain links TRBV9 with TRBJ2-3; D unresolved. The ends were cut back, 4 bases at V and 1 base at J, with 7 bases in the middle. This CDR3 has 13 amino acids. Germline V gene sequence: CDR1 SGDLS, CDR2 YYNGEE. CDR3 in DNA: TGTGCCAGCAGCCCAACGGGCACAGATACGCAGTATTTT. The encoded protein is CASSPTGTDTQYF.

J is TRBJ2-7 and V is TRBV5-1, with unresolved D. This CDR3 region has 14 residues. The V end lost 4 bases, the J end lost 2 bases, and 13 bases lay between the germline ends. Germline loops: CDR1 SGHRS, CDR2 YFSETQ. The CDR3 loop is CASSLTVPTYEQYF. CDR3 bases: TGCGCCAGCAGCCTGACTGTCCCTACCTACGAGCAGTACTTC.

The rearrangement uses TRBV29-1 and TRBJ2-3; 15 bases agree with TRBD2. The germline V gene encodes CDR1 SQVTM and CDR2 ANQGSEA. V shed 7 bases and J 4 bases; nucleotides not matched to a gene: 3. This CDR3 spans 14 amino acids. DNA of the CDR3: TGCAGCGATCGGACTAGCGGGGGGGCAGATACGCAGTATTTT. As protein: CSDRTSGGADTQYF.

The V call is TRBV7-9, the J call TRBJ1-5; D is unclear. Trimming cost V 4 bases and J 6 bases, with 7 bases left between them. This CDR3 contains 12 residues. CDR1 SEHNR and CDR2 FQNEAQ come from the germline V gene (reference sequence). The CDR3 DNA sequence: TGTGCCAGCAGCTCGAGTGTTCAGCCCCAGCATTTT. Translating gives CASSSSVQPQHF. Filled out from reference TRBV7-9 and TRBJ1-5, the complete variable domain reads DTGVSQNPRHKITKRGQNVTFRCDPISEHNRLYWYRQTLGQGPEFLTYFQNEAQLEKSRLLSDRFSAERPKGSFSTLEIQRTEQGDSAMYLCASSSSVQPQHFGDGTRLSIL.

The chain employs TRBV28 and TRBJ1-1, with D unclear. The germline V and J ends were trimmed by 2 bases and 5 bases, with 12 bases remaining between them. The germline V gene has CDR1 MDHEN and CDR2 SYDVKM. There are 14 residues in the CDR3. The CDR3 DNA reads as TGTGCCAGCAGTTTAGTCCCCGGAGGGACTGAAGCTTTCTTT. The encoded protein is CASSLVPGGTEAFF.

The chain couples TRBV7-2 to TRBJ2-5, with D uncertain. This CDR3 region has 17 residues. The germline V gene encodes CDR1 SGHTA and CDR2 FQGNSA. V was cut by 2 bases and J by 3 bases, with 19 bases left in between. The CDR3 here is CASSLSKSYLKEETQYF. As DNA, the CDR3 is TGTGCCAGCAGCTTAAGTAAAAGTTACCTAAAAGAAGAGACCCAGTACTTC.

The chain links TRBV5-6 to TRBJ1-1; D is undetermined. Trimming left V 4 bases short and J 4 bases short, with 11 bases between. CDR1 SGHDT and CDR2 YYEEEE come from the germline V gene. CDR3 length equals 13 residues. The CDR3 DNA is TGTGCCAGCAGCCTGTACATAGCCACTGAAGCTTTCTTT. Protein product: CASSLYIATEAFF.